The 25 T cell receptor beta chains below come from one sample, sequenced in a study of regulatory T cells in long-lasting Graves disease. The time point denotes: persistent/refractory GD, antithyroid drugs over 5 years with positive TRAb. PBMC RNA was the source of the TCR library. Arm-PCR of CDR3 regions and iRepertoire HTBI primers were the basis on which TCR beta libraries were built. Via MiXCR, TCRdb re-called the multiplex PCR reads, giving one row per CDR3 protein. The sample shows around 430,000 distinct CDR3 sequences, 20% to 25% of them seen only once. The sequencing used peripheral blood mononuclear cells (PBMCs), collected when the disease was refractory, from a patient treated with antithyroid drugs. The source is a female donor with Graves disease.

The sample holds many counts of this clonotype. The V gene is TRBV30, the J gene TRBJ1-1, with D unclear. The germline V gene encodes CDR1 GTSNPN and CDR2 SVGIG (reference sequence). Trimming took 2 bases from V and 8 from J, leaving 9 bases between them. The CDR3 covers 11 residues. DNA of the CDR3: TGTGCCTGGAGTCCCCGCGTCGAAGCTTTCTTT. This codes for CAWSPRVEAFF.

This clonotype has more than one count but fewer than ten. The chain is built from TRBV20-1 and TRBJ2-2, with 7 bases lining up with TRBD2. The CDR3 length is 17 residues. Germline V CDR1 and CDR2: DFQATT, SNEGSKA (reference sequence). The ends lost 1 base at V and 5 bases at J; junction bases unmatched: 13. The CDR3 loop reads CSARALGGTGGTGELFF. The CDR3 coding sequence is TGCAGTGCTAGAGCCCTGGGGGGGACTGGTGGGACCGGGGAGCTGTTTTTT.

This clonotype has at least ten counts. The chain combines TRBV7-2 with TRBJ1-4; D perhaps matches TRBD1 (5 bases). Germline V gives CDR1 SGHTA, CDR2 FQGNSA. There are 14 residues in the CDR3. Trimming cost V 4 bases and J 8 bases, with 14 bases left between them. CDR3 in amino acids: CASSSYNRDEKLFF. In DNA, the CDR3 is TGTGCCAGCAGCTCCTATAACCGGGACGAAAAACTGTTTTTT.

In this sample, this clonotype turned up many times. The rearrangement uses TRBV28 and TRBJ1-1; 8 positions agree with TRBD1. The CDR3 runs 14 residues. The junction had 5 bases not matched to a gene; V was cut back by 6 bases and J by 2 bases. Germline-derived CDR1 and CDR2 are MDHEN and SYDVKM. The CDR3 DNA follows: TGTGCCAGCAGGACGCAGGGGGCAAACACTGAAGCTTTCTTT. Translating it yields CASRTQGANTEAFF.

This clonotype was detected ten times or more. This chain connects TRBV7-2 to TRBJ1-2, with TRBD1 identical over 7 bases. The germline V gene encodes CDR1 SGHTA and CDR2 FQGNSA. CDR3 length equals 14 residues. V trimming: 1 base; J trimming: 6 bases; junction bases outside the gene matches: 5. DNA for the CDR3: TGTGCCAGCAGCTTAGGAGGGGGCTCTAATGGCTACACCTTC. Encoded protein: CASSLGGGSNGYTF.

This clonotype was recorded at least ten times. V gene TRBV2 combines with J gene TRBJ1-2; D is uncertain. Germline loops: CDR1 SNHLY, CDR2 FYNNEI. The CDR3 is made up of 11 amino acids. The CDR3 bases are TGTGCTCTGACTCAGGACTATGGCTACACCTTC. This translates into CALTQDYGYTF.

This clonotype has only a few counts. Given a much more abundant clone one base away, this may be a read error. The V call is TRBV6-2 or TRBV6-3, the J call TRBJ2-7, with 7 bases that match TRBD1. Trimming took 7 bases from V and 3 from J; bases not matched to a gene: 9. The CDR3 has 14 amino acids. The germline V gene has CDR1 MNHEY and CDR2 SVGEGT. CDR3 protein: CASKPRDRYYEQYF. CDR3 in DNA: TGTGCCAGCAAACCCCGGGACAGATACTACGAGCAGTACTTC.

Ten or more counts support this clonotype. The chain has TRBV11-2 and TRBJ2-7; D might be TRBD1 (5 bases). CDR1 SGHAT and CDR2 FQNNGV come from the germline V gene. The CDR3 runs to 13 residues. Trimming stripped 2 bases from V and 6 bases from J, with 11 bases between. CDR3 DNA sequence: TGTGCCAGCAGCTTACAGGGCAACGGCGAGCAGTACTTC. It yields the protein CASSLQGNGEQYF.

There are a few counts of this clonotype. The rearrangement joins TRBV15 to TRBJ1-2, with 7 bases lining up with TRBD1. Germline CDR1 is LNHNV and CDR2 is YYDKDF (reference sequence). V lost 0 bases and J lost 1; bases outside the gene matches: 8. The CDR3 runs to 17 residues. The CDR3 protein is CATSREGGTARNYGYTF. Written as DNA, the CDR3 is TGTGCCACCAGCAGAGAAGGGGGGACAGCCCGTAACTATGGCTACACCTTC.

There are a few counts of this clonotype. The chain uses TRBV20-1 and TRBJ2-7, with TRBD1 matching 7 bases. This CDR3 is built from 15 residues. J was trimmed by 3 bases and V by 0 bases; bases with no gene match: 8. The germline V gene has CDR1 DFQATT and CDR2 SNEGSKA (reference sequence). CDR3 in amino acids: CSARDPRQGIYEQYF. In DNA, the CDR3 is TGCAGTGCTAGAGATCCGAGACAGGGTATCTACGAGCAGTACTTC.

Ten or more counts support this clonotype. The gene calls are TRBV28 and TRBJ1-5, with D perhaps matching TRBD1 (6 bases). Germline lookup yields CDR1 MDHEN and CDR2 SYDVKM. This CDR3 has 14 amino acids. V lost 5 bases and J 7 bases, leaving 15 bases between the germline ends. CDR3 protein: CASSLQGRGQPQHF. The CDR3 coding sequence is TGTGCCAGCAGTCTACAGGGCCGAGGGCAGCCCCAGCATTTT.

In the case of this clonotype: This may come from a read error, since a much larger clone is one base off. V usage is TRBV2 and J usage is TRBJ2-7; no firm D call. Germline assignment: CDR1 SNHLY and CDR2 FYNNEI. The CDR3 loop spans 12 amino acids. CDR3 sequence (DNA): TGTGCCGGCAGTGAAAAGGGCAGCGAGCAGTACTTC. Translation gives CAGSEKGSEQYF.

The sample holds a few counts of this clonotype. The chain carries TRBV27 and TRBJ1-6; D uncertain. This CDR3 region has 14 residues. Germline lookup yields CDR1 MNHEY and CDR2 SMNVEV (reference sequence). V lost 7 bases and J 4 bases, leaving 11 bases between the germline ends. CDR3 DNA sequence: TGTGCCAGCACCCAGGCAGCGTATAATTCACCCCTCCACTTT. Amino acid sequence: CASTQAAYNSPLHF.

On this clonotype itself: A read error may account for a junction end that differs from germline. The chain is built from TRBV30 and TRBJ1-2; D ambiguous. The CDR3 extends over 14 amino acids. Germline V gene lookup returns CDR1 GTSNPN and CDR2 SVGIG (reference sequence). CDR3 DNA sequence: TGTGTCTGGAGTAAGCGTCGTCTGGGTGTGGGCTACACCTTC. Encoded protein: CVWSKRRLGVGYTF. Supplemented by reference TRBV30 and TRBJ1-2, the full variable domain reads SQTIHQWPATLVQPVGSPLSLECTVEGTSNPNLYWYRQAAGRGLQLLFYSVGIGQISSEVPQNLSASRPQDRQFILSSKKLLLSDSGFYLCVWSKRRLGVGYTFGSGTRLTVV.

This clonotype was found many times. The CDR3 bases are TGTGCCAGCAGCTTCGAAGGGCCGGGACAGGGGTTTTGGGAGCAGTACTTC. Its protein is CASSFEGPGQGFWEQYF. The chain combines TRBV7-2 with TRBJ2-7; 10 bases are a match to TRBD1. The germline V gene encodes CDR1 SGHTA and CDR2 FQGNSA. Losses at the gene ends were 3 bases for V and 7 bases for J; bases not matched to a gene: 15. The length of the CDR3 is 17 residues.

This clonotype came up many times. The chain employs TRBV2 and TRBJ2-2; 8 nucleotides match TRBD1. Germline assignment: CDR1 SNHLY and CDR2 FYNNEI. This CDR3 has 13 residues. Losses at the gene ends were 6 bases for V and 5 bases for J; bases not matched to a gene: 2. The CDR3 DNA follows: TGTGCCAGCAGGGACAGGGAGACCGGGGAGCTGTTTTTT. Protein: CASRDRETGELFF.

This clonotype was detected only a few times. The chain links TRBV20-1 to TRBJ1-3; a possible D gene is TRBD1 (6 bases). Trimming stripped 1 base from V and 2 bases from J, with 12 bases between. Germline-derived CDR1 and CDR2 are DFQATT and SNEGSKA (reference sequence). The CDR3 totals 15 residues. The CDR3 loop reads CSARGGGPAGNTIYF. DNA for the CDR3: TGCAGTGCTAGAGGAGGGGGGCCCGCTGGAAACACCATATATTTT.

This chain links TRBV7-2 with TRBJ1-6; D unresolved. The germline CDR1 and CDR2 sequences are SGHTA and FQGNSA. Trimming took off 3 bases at V and 5 bases at J, with 11 bases between the two ends. The CDR3 totals 15 residues. In DNA form, the CDR3 reads TGTGCCAGCAGCTTTACAGCTCCTAATAATTCACCCCTCCACTTT. Translation gives CASSFTAPNNSPLHF.

This clonotype was counted many times. V gene TRBV2 combines with J gene TRBJ1-2; D not certain. CDR3 size: 16 residues. V lost 2 bases, J lost 4 bases, and 17 bases lay in between. Germline assignment: CDR1 SNHLY and CDR2 FYNNEI. CDR3 loop: CASSEMGSTPGYGYTF. The CDR3 DNA sequence: TGTGCCAGCAGTGAAATGGGATCTACTCCCGGCTATGGCTACACCTTC.

This clonotype was found many times. In DNA form, the CDR3 reads TGTGCCAGCAGTCCCGGACTAGCGGGATACGAGCAGTACTTC. Residues: CASSPGLAGYEQYF. This chain uses TRBV9 with TRBJ2-7; 12 bases fit TRBD2. The CDR3 has 14 residues. V lost 5 bases to trimming and J lost 4 bases; unmatched junction nucleotides: 4. Germline CDR1 SGDLS, CDR2 YYNGEE.

The J gene is TRBJ2-5, the V gene TRBV7-2; D possibly matches TRBD1 or TRBD2 (5 bases each). The CDR3 totals 15 residues. Per the germline V gene, CDR1 is SGHTA and CDR2 is FQGNSA. V was cut by 8 bases and J by 6 bases, with 22 bases left in between. In DNA, the CDR3 is TGTGCCAGCGGATTGAGGGGTGGGCCTCCAAAGACCCAGTACTTC. It yields the protein CASGLRGGPPKTQYF.

This clonotype was counted many times. The genes are TRBV29-1 and TRBJ1-2, with a tentative D call TRBD1 (5 bases). The germline CDR1 and CDR2 sequences are SQVTM and ANQGSEA. Between the trimmed V and J ends, which lost 7 bases and 1 base, there was a span of 13 bases. The CDR3 has 13 amino acids. The CDR3 region has the DNA TGCAGCGCCCAGGTGGGGGATAACTATGGCTACACCTTC. Amino acids: CSAQVGDNYGYTF.

V is TRBV9 and J is TRBJ2-7; tentatively, D is TRBD1 or TRBD2 (5 bases each). CDR1 is SGDLS, CDR2 YYNGEE, per germline. The CDR3 totals 14 residues. V gave up 2 bases and J gave up 7 bases, with 16 bases separating them. CDR3 DNA sequence: TGTGCCAGCAGCGTGCGTGAAAGGGGAGCGGAGCAGTACTTC. As protein: CASSVRERGAEQYF. Together with reference TRBV9 and TRBJ2-7, the CDR3 gives the full variable domain: DSGVTQTPKHLITATGQRVTLRCSPRSGDLSVYWYQQSLDQGLQFLIQYYNGEERAKGNILERFSAQQFPDLHSELNLSSLELGDSALYFCASSVRERGAEQYFGPGTRLTVT.

The chain carries TRBV19 and TRBJ2-3; the D gene is possibly TRBD1 (6 bases). The germline V gene has CDR1 LNHDA and CDR2 SQIVND (reference sequence). This CDR3 comprises 16 residues. V was pared by 1 base and J by 5 bases, with 16 bases between. CDR3 loop: CASSIGASEGGDTQYF. The CDR3 bases are TGTGCCAGTAGTATAGGTGCCTCCGAAGGGGGAGATACGCAGTATTTT.

There are many counts of this clonotype. The CDR3 region is CASSRTSGQGTGELFF. CDR3 nucleotides: TGTGCCAGCAGCCGGACTAGCGGGCAGGGGACCGGGGAGCTGTTTTTT. The chain employs TRBV7-3 and TRBJ2-2; 11 nucleotides align to TRBD2. The CDR3 spans 16 residues. V gave up 5 bases and J gave up 5 bases; unmatched junction bases: 7. CDR1 is SGHTA and CDR2 is FQGTGA in the germline V gene.